This T cell receptor beta chain was sequenced during a study of T cells in narcolepsy. Study background: Enrolled donors included narcolepsy type 1 or type 2 patients and healthy controls.

The V gene end was trimmed by 4 bases and the J gene end by 8 bases; junction bases not matched to a gene: 7. The CDR3 contains 14 residues. Germline V CDR1 and CDR2: SGHTA, FQGTGA. Worth noting for this clone: Its antigen is undetermined.

Data came from immunoSEQ multiplex PCR; TCRdb stores just in-frame clones and leaves some out. The profile shows tens of thousands of clones, around 75% of them singletons. Study results and limitations: Healthy controls reportedly lacked the autoreactive clonotypes serially found in patients' blood.

The sequencing sample was made of CD45RA- memory CD4+ T cells from PBMCs. The clonotype originates from a human donor with narcolepsy. V gene TRBV7-3 combines with J gene TRBJ2-1; 8 nucleotides align to TRBD2. The CDR3 nucleotides read TGTGCCAGCAGCTGGACTAGCCACGGCGATGAGCAGTTCTTC. This gives the protein CASSWTSHGDEQFF.